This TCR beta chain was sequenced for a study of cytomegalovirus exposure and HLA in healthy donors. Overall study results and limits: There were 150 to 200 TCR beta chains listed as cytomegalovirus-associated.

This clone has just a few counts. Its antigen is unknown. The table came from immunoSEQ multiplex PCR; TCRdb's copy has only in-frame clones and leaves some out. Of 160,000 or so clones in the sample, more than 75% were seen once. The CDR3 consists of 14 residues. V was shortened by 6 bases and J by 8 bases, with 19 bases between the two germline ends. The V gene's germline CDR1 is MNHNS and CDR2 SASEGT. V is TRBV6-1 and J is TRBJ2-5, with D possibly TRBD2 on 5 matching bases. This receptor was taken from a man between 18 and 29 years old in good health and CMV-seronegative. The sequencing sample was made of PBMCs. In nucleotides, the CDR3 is TGTGCCAGCAGGGAACCGACGGACTCGGGAACCCAGTACTTC. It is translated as CASREPTDSGTQYF.